These 19 T cell receptor beta chains share one sample of origin, sequenced in a study of OX40 agonist ivuxolimab in advanced cancers. Only in-frame clones appear in the TCRdb table, and some are missing; sequencing was by immunoSEQ multiplex PCR. Of about 13,000 clones listed, under 80% are singletons. This specimen was CD4+ or CD8+ T cells sorted from blood, taken in a trial of the OX40 agonist ivuxolimab. The receptors were gathered from an adult with an advanced solid tumor such as melanoma, head and neck, liver or kidney cancer.

The gene calls are TRBV14 and TRBJ2-4; D is possibly TRBD1 or TRBD2 (6 bases each). V lost 1 base, J lost 0 bases, and 10 bases lay in between. Germline CDR1 and CDR2: SGHDN and FVKESK. The CDR3 loop spans 16 amino acids. The DNA of the CDR3 is TGTGCCAGCAGCCAAGCCCGGGGGCTAGCCAAAAACATTCAGTACTTC. Translation gives CASSQARGLAKNIQYF.

The rearrangement uses TRBV19 and TRBJ2-7; D possibly matches TRBD1 or TRBD2 (6 bases each). This CDR3 is built from 12 residues. Germline CDR1 is LNHDA and CDR2 is SQIVND (reference sequence). The germline V and J ends were trimmed by 10 bases and 2 bases, with 12 bases remaining between them. The CDR3: CATAGQTYEQYF. The DNA of the CDR3 is TGTGCCACCGCGGGACAAACCTACGAGCAGTACTTC.

This clone is termed medium-sized. The chain has TRBV28 and TRBJ2-1; TRBD2 matches 8 bases. CDR1 is MDHEN, CDR2 SYDVKM, per germline. V gave up 7 bases and J gave up 3 bases; unmatched junction bases: 5. This CDR3 comprises 14 residues. The CDR3, as DNA: TGTGCCAGCAACGGAGCGGGGGACTACAATGAGCAGTTCTTC. It specifies CASNGAGDYNEQFF. Drawing the rest from reference TRBV28 and TRBJ2-1, the complete variable domain is DVKVTQSSRYLVKRTGEKVFLECVQDMDHENMFWYRQDPGLGLRLIYFSYDVKMKEKGDIPEGYSVSREKKERFSLILESASTNQTSMYLCASNGAGDYNEQFFGPGTRLTVL.

V and J are TRBV6-6 and TRBJ1-2; tentative D call: TRBD1 (5 bases). The V gene's germline CDR1 is MNHNY and CDR2 SVGAGI (reference sequence). CDR3 length equals 15 residues. V was trimmed by 2 bases and J by 4 bases, leaving 14 bases between them. Written as DNA, the CDR3 is TGTGCCAGCAGTTACGGGACGGCGACTTTCTATGGCTACACCTTC. It encodes CASSYGTATFYGYTF.

The sample holds a few counts of this clone. The gene calls are TRBV11-1 and TRBJ2-7, with 9 positions matching TRBD2. CDR1 SGHAT and CDR2 FQDESV come from the germline V gene (reference sequence). There are 17 residues in the CDR3. V shed 1 base, J shed 3 bases, and the junction held 10 bases outside the gene matches. CDR3 region: CASSLELGREGIYEQYF. For the CDR3, the DNA is TGTGCCAGCAGCTTAGAGCTCGGGCGGGAGGGGATCTACGAGCAGTACTTC.

V is TRBV7-9 and J is TRBJ2-5; tentative D call: TRBD1 (5 bases). Germline V gene lookup returns CDR1 SEHNR and CDR2 FQNEAQ (reference sequence). The ends were cut back, 1 base at V and 5 bases at J, with 14 bases in the middle. This CDR3 comprises 15 residues. The CDR3 reads CASSLEQDEWETQYF. The CDR3 DNA reads as TGTGCCAGCAGCTTAGAACAGGACGAATGGGAGACCCAGTACTTC.

The chain combines TRBV9 with TRBJ2-1, with a possible D match to TRBD1 (5 bases). The CDR3 is 15 amino acids. Trimming stripped 0 bases from V and 3 bases from J, with 10 bases between. Germline CDR1 and CDR2: SGDLS and YYNGEE. CDR3 nucleotides: TGTGCCAGCAGCGTAGAGGGGCTCAGCTACAATGAGCAGTTCTTC. It encodes CASSVEGLSYNEQFF.

The CDR3 sequence is CASSQRTGYNEQFF. DNA of the CDR3: TGTGCCAGCAGCCAGAGGACAGGGTACAATGAGCAGTTCTTC. The chain is built from TRBV5-4 and TRBJ2-1; 8 nucleotides align to TRBD1. Trimming cost V 4 bases and J 4 bases; bases outside gene matches: 4. This CDR3 is built from 14 residues. CDR1 is SGHNT and CDR2 is YYREEE in the germline V gene (reference sequence). Variable domain in full (rest from reference TRBV5-4 and TRBJ2-1): ETGVTQSPTHLIKTRGQQVTLRCSSQSGHNTVSWYQQALGQGPQFIFQYYREEENGRGNFPPRFSGLQFPNYSSELNVNALELDDSALYLCASSQRTGYNEQFFGPGTRLTVL.

V and J are TRBV2 and TRBJ2-1, with D tentatively TRBD2 (6 bases). Per germline, CDR1 SNHLY and CDR2 FYNNEI. The CDR3 totals 14 residues. V lost 8 bases, J lost 5 bases, and 16 bases lay in between. The CDR3 coding sequence is TGTGCCAGCGGGGGGTGGGGTGAACACAATGAGCAGTTCTTC. Protein sequence: CASGGWGEHNEQFF.

The chain joins TRBV4-1 to TRBJ2-7, with D uncertain. Germline CDR1 is MGHRA and CDR2 is YSYEKL. Between the trimmed V and J ends, which lost 1 base and 2 bases, there was a span of 12 bases. The CDR3 has 15 amino acids. The CDR3 nucleotides read TGCGCCAGCAGCCAAGGCCCCGGTGGCCCCTACGAGCAGTACTTC. Its protein product is CASSQGPGGPYEQYF.

The V and J genes are TRBV30 and TRBJ2-2; no clear D. Per germline, CDR1 GTSNPN and CDR2 SVGIG (reference sequence). Trimming removed 0 bases at V and 5 bases at J, with 1 base between. The CDR3 totals 11 residues. CDR3 in amino acids: CAWSVTGELFF. CDR3 sequence (DNA): TGTGCCTGGAGTGTAACCGGGGAGCTGTTTTTT.

This clone is a singleton in its sample. The V call is TRBV4-2, the J call TRBJ1-4; D gene unclear. This CDR3 is built from 15 residues. V dropped 4 bases and J dropped 4 bases, with 13 bases sitting between them. From germline, CDR1 is LGHNA and CDR2 YNFKEQ. The CDR3 loop is CASSRVVGNNEKLFF. CDR3 bases: TGTGCCAGCAGCCGGGTCGTAGGGAATAATGAAAAACTGTTTTTT.

The chain uses TRBV5-5 and TRBJ1-2; D is perhaps TRBD1 (6 bases). Trimming pared 0 bases from V and 6 bases from J, leaving 12 bases between. The germline CDR1 and CDR2 sequences are SGHKS and YYEKEE (reference sequence). The CDR3 length is 14 residues. The CDR3 nucleotides are TGTGCCAGCAGCTTGGAGGGGGTATCGGATGGCTACACCTTC. Encoded protein: CASSLEGVSDGYTF.

Concerning this clone: Different DNA sequences within this sample yield the same CDR3. This chain uses TRBV19 with TRBJ1-1, with D possibly TRBD1 on 6 matching bases. Germline-derived CDR1 and CDR2 are LNHDA and SQIVND (reference sequence). V dropped 3 bases and J dropped 0 bases, with 8 bases sitting between them. The CDR3 runs 14 residues. As DNA, the CDR3 is TGTGCCAGTAGTATTGGGGGCCTGAACACTGAAGCTTTCTTT. This translates into CASSIGGLNTEAFF.

The rearrangement joins TRBV6-5 to TRBJ2-2; D is uncertain. Germline values: CDR1 MNHEY, CDR2 SVGAGI. CDR3 length equals 13 residues. The V end lost 0 bases, the J end lost 4 bases, and 3 bases lay between the germline ends. The CDR3 reads CASSYSVTGELFF. CDR3 DNA: TGTGCCAGCAGTTACTCGGTCACCGGGGAGCTGTTTTTT.

This clone was recorded a few times. The V and J genes are TRBV7-6 and TRBJ2-1; 12 nucleotides agree with TRBD2. The germline V gene encodes CDR1 SGHVS and CDR2 FNYEAQ. The length of the CDR3 is 15 residues. The V segment lost 3 bases and the J segment 7 bases; nucleotides outside the gene matches: 4. DNA of the CDR3: TGTGCCAGCAGCTTGGGGGGGACTAGCGGGAATGAGCAGTTCTTC. The encoded protein is CASSLGGTSGNEQFF.

This CDR3 is CASSHDRDSYEQYF. The CDR3 nucleotides are TGTGCCAGCAGTCATGACAGGGACTCCTACGAGCAGTACTTC. J is TRBJ2-7 and V is TRBV13, with 7 bases lining up with TRBD1. This CDR3 contains 14 residues. Germline V lookup: CDR1 PRHDT, CDR2 FYEKMQ (reference sequence). The trim removed 6 bases at V and 0 bases at J, leaving 5 bases unmatched.

This clone was counted between two and nine times. The genes are TRBV4-1 and TRBJ2-1, with 13 bases identical to TRBD2. J was trimmed by 5 bases and V by 3 bases; bases with no gene match: 4. The CDR3 sequence is 16 residues long. Germline loops: CDR1 MGHRA, CDR2 YSYEKL. Here the CDR3 reads CASSHPGTSGNNEQFF. CDR3 DNA sequence: TGCGCCAGCAGCCATCCCGGGACTAGCGGGAACAATGAGCAGTTCTTC.

The genes are TRBV6-5 and TRBJ1-1; D is uncertain. Germline V gene sequence: CDR1 MNHEY, CDR2 SVGAGI. The germline V and J ends were trimmed by 2 bases and 5 bases, with 6 bases remaining between them. The CDR3 covers 12 residues. The CDR3: CASSYERTEAFF. CDR3 nucleotides: TGTGCCAGCAGTTACGAACGAACTGAAGCTTTCTTT.